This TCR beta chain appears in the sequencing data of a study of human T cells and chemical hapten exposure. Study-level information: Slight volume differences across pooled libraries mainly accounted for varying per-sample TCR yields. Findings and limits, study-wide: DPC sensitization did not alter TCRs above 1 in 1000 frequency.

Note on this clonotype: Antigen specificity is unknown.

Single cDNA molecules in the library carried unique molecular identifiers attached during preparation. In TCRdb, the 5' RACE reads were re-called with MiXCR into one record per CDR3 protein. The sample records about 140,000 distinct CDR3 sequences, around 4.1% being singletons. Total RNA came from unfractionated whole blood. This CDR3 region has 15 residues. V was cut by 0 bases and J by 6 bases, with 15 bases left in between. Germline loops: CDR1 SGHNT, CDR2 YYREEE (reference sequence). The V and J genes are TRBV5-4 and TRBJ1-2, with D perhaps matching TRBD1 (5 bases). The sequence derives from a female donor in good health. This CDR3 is CASSLGVGGSDGYTF. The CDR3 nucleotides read TGTGCCAGCAGCTTGGGAGTGGGGGGAAGTGATGGCTACACCTTC.